This T cell receptor beta chain was captured in a study of lymphopenia after photon versus proton radiotherapy. This CDR3 has 13 amino acids. V lost 6 bases and J 0 bases, leaving 12 bases between the germline ends. In germline, CDR1 is SQVTM, CDR2 ANQGSEA. The method was immunoSEQ multiplex PCR; TCRdb's version includes in-frame clones alone and lacks a portion of them. The repertoire holds 75,000 to 95,000 clones, about four fifths seen once, with around 1.5% in the top ten. The sample here was peripheral blood, taken from a patient treated with proton-based radiotherapy. This chain links TRBV29-1 with TRBJ2-7, with D unresolved. The clonotype originates from a man aged 55 to 70 with pancreatic cancer. As DNA, the CDR3 is TGCAGCGTCCTCGGGCGGAGCTCCTACGAGCAGTACTTC. Amino acid sequence: CSVLGRSSYEQYF.